These 4 T cell receptor beta chains were sequenced from one sample in a study of molecular identifiers for immune sequencing clone quantification. MiXCR, applied by TCRdb to the PCR reads, yields one record per CDR3 protein. In the table there are about 320,000 distinct CDR3 sequences, roughly 23% of which are singletons. Sequencing input: naive CD8+ T cells from blood, with Jurkat cell RNA spiked in. Subset of the sample: FACS-sorted CD8+CD4-CCR7+CD45RA+ naive T cells. These TCRs come from a human donor in good health. Some libraries in this study had Jurkat cell RNA spiked in.

In its sample, this clonotype was seen a few times. The chain uses TRBV10-2 and TRBJ2-7, with TRBD2 as a possible D gene (6 bases). The CDR3 contains 11 residues. From germline, CDR1 is WSHSY and CDR2 SAAADI. The V end was cut by 8 bases, the J end by 5 bases, with 10 bases between. CDR3 sequence (DNA): TGCGCCAGCGAATGGAGGGACGAGCAGTACTTC. The encoded protein is CASEWRDEQYF.

As regards this clonotype: Possible read error: a much larger clone is one base away. The chain is built from TRBV4-2 and TRBJ2-6; D gene ambiguous. Trimming took 4 bases from V and 1 from J, leaving 8 bases between them. CDR1 and CDR2 (germline): LGHNA, YNFKEQ. The CDR3 contains 15 residues. As DNA, the CDR3 is TGTGCCAGCAGCCGAGATGGTTCTGGGGCCAACGTCCTGACTTTC. As protein: CASSRDGSGANVLTF.

The sample holds many counts of this clonotype. The chain joins TRBV28 to TRBJ2-5; 9 bases are shared with TRBD2. The V gene's germline CDR1 is MDHEN and CDR2 SYDVKM. J lost 8 bases, V lost 8 bases, and 6 bases had no gene match. This CDR3 has 12 amino acids. The CDR3 spells CASETSGLTQYF. The CDR3 DNA follows: TGTGCCAGCGAAACTAGCGGGCTTACCCAGTACTTC.

As regards this clonotype: A much bigger clone sits one base away, suggesting this may be a read error. The J gene is TRBJ2-7, the V gene TRBV13; no clear D gene. The length of the CDR3 is 14 residues. Germline lookup yields CDR1 PRHDT and CDR2 FYEKMQ (reference sequence). The CDR3 here is CASSARTHTYEEYF. Here the CDR3 DNA reads TGTGCCAGCAGCGCGCGGACCCATACCTACGAGGAGTACTTC.